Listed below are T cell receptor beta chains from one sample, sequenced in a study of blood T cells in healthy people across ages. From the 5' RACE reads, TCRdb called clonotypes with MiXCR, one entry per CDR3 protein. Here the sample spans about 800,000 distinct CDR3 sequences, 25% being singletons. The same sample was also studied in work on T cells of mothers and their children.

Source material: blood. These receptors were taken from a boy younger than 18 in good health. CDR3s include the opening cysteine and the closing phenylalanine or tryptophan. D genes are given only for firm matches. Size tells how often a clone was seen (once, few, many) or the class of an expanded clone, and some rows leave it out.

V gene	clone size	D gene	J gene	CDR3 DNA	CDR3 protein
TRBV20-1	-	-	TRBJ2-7	TGCAGTGCTAAACTGACAGAGTCCTACGAGCAGTACTTC	CSAKLTESYEQYF
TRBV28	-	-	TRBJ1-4	TGTGCCAGCAGTTTATGGGTCCCAAATGAAAAACTGTTTTTT	CASSLWVPNEKLFF
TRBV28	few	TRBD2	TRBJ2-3	TGTGCCAGCCTAGCGGGAGGTCCCGATACGCAGTATTTT	CASLAGGPDTQYF
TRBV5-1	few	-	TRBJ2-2	TGCGCCAGCAGCTTGTATGCCTCCCCTTGGGAGCTGTTTTTT	CASSLYASPWELFF
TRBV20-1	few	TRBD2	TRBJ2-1	TGCAGTGCTAGGGGAGGGGGACTAGCGGGAGGGAGCTCCTACAATGAGCAGTTCTTC	CSARGGGLAGGSSYNEQFF
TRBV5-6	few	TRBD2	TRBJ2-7	TGTGCCAGCAGCGTGTATAGCGGGTTCTACGAGCAGTACTTC	CASSVYSGFYEQYF
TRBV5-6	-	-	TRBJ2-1	TGTGCCAGCAGCTCCTCTTACTCCAGGGGTGAGCAGTTCTTC	CASSSSYSRGEQFF
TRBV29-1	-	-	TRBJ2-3	TGCAGCGCCTCTATAGGGGGGGCGGGAGATACGCAGTATTTT	CSASIGGAGDTQYF
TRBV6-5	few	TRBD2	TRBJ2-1	TGTGCCAGCAGTTTCGAACGACTAGCGGGGGTTTACAATGAGCAGTTCTTC	CASSFERLAGVYNEQFF
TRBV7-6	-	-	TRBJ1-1	TGTGCCAGCAGCTTAGCGGACCTAACTGAAGCTTTCTTT	CASSLADLTEAFF
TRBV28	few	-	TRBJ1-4	TGTGCCAGCAGTTTACCCTTCGGGAGGGAGCATGAAAAACTGTTTTTT	CASSLPFGREHEKLFF
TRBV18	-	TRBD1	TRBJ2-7	TGTGCCAGCTCACCGACAGGGGGCATCAACGAGCAGTACTTC	CASSPTGGINEQYF
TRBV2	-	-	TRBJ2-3	TGTGCCAGCAGTCGCGGGATCACAGATACGCAGTATTTT	CASSRGITDTQYF
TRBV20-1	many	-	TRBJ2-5	TGCAGTGCTAGAGATTACGGGGGAGGAATCCAGACCCAGTACTTC	CSARDYGGGIQTQYF
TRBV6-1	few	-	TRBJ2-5	TGTGCCAGCAGTGAATGGGGGGGCCTAGAGACCCAGTACTTC	CASSEWGGLETQYF
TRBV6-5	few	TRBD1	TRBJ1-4	TGTGCCAGCAGACACCGGGACAGGGAACCTGAAAAACTGTTTTTT	CASRHRDREPEKLFF
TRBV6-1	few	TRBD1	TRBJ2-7	TGTGCCAGCAGTCGACGAGACAGGGTCGGCTACGAGCAGTACTTC	CASSRRDRVGYEQYF
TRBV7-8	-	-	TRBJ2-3	TGTGCCAGCTTATCTATGTATAGCACAGATACGCAGTATTTT	CASLSMYSTDTQYF
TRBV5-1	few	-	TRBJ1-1	TGCGCCAGCAGCTTGGCCAAGTTCGGGGTCGGGGCCACTGAAGCTTTCTTT	CASSLAKFGVGATEAFF
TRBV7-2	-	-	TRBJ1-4	TGTGCCAGCAGCTTATTGGGACCCTCTAATGAAAAACTGTTTTTT	CASSLLGPSNEKLFF
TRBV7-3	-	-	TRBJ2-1	TGTGCCAGCAGCCTAACGGGGGCTGGGGATGAGCAGTTCTTC	CASSLTGAGDEQFF
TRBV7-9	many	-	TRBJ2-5	TGTGCCAGCGGGGGAGAGACCCAGTACTTC	CASGGETQYF
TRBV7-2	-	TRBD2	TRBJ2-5	TGTGCCAGCAGCTTAGGGGGGACTAGCGGGAGGGAGACCCAGTACTTC	CASSLGGTSGRETQYF
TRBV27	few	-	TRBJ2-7	TGTGCCAGCACCACCCGGTGGCAGCCCTCCAACGAGCAGTACTTC	CASTTRWQPSNEQYF
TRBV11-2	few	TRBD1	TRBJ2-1	TGTGCCAGCAGCTCCACAGGGGCCGATGAGCAGTTCTTC	CASSSTGADEQFF
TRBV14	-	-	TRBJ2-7	TGTGCCAGCAGCCCCCTAACCCAAGGCTTCGAGCAGTACTTC	CASSPLTQGFEQYF
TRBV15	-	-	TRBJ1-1	TGTGCCACCAGCAGAGATTTGGGGAAATATAGTGGTTTTTCTGAAGCTTTCTTT	CATSRDLGKYSGFSEAFF
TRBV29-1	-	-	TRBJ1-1	TGCAGCGACGGGGACCATCCTGAAGCTTTCTTT	CSDGDHPEAFF
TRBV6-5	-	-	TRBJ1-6	TGTGCCAGCAGTGCACAGGGAAAGGCTTCACCCCTCCACTTT	CASSAQGKASPLHF
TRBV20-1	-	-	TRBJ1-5	TGCAGTGCCCCAGGAGAGGGAGGAGGCAATCAGCCCCAGCATTTT	CSAPGEGGGNQPQHF
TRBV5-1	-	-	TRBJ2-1	TGCGCCAGCAGCTTTTGGGGGCGCGACAATGAGCAGTTCTTC	CASSFWGRDNEQFF
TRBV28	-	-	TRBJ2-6	TGTGCCAGCAGTCTATCGACAGGTGTGCCGTGGGGGGCCAACGTCCTGACTTTC	CASSLSTGVPWGANVLTF
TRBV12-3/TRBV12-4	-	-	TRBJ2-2	TGTGCCAGCGAAATTCGGGGCGGGGAGCTGTTTTTT	CASEIRGGELFF
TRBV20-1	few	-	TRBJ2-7	TGCAGTGCTAGACGTGGACTCTACGAGCAGTACTTC	CSARRGLYEQYF
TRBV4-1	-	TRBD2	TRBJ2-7	TGCGCCAGCAGCCCCTTAGCGGGAGGGCCCCACGAGCAGTACTTC	CASSPLAGGPHEQYF